Below, 26 T cell receptor beta chains from the same sample are listed, as sequenced in a study of cytomegalovirus exposure and HLA in healthy donors. This PCR relied on a set of 60 Vbeta primers and 13 Jbeta primers. Sequencing used immunoSEQ multiplex PCR; TCRdb keeps in-frame clones, though not all of them. The repertoire consists of about 170,000 clones, with over 70% occurring once and the leading ten covering 5.5% to 7.5%. The source material was PBMCs. The receptors were sampled from a man in his thirties or forties in good health and CMV-seropositive.

The chain carries TRBV23-1 and TRBJ2-7, with D possibly TRBD1 on 5 matching bases. TRBV23-1 is an open reading frame, and its role is uncertain. V shed 11 bases and J shed 0 bases, with 14 bases lying between them. The CDR3 contains 13 residues. The CDR3 spells CADDRPSSYEQYF. The CDR3 DNA follows: TGCGCCGACGACAGACCGAGCTCCTACGAGCAGTACTTC.

This sequence joins TRBV6-1 and TRBJ1-1, with a possible D match to TRBD1 (6 bases). This CDR3 spans 14 amino acids. CDR1 MNHNS and CDR2 SASEGT come from the germline V gene. Trimming removed 6 bases from V and 1 base from J, with 12 bases in between. This CDR3 reads CASRVTGPNTEAFF. The CDR3 DNA follows: TGTGCCAGCAGGGTGACAGGCCCGAACACTGAAGCTTTCTTT.

J is TRBJ2-7 and V is TRBV6-5; 9 positions agree with TRBD1. Germline CDR1 reads MNHEY; CDR2 reads SVGAGI. The CDR3 is made up of 15 amino acids. Trimming at V came to 5 bases and at J to 9 bases, leaving 14 bases not matched to a gene. The CDR3 DNA reads as TGTGCCAGCAGTGTCACCGGGACAGGGCGTCTTGGGCAGTACTTC. Translation: CASSVTGTGRLGQYF.

Points on this clone: Germline and junction disagree at one end, which may indicate a read error. The chain combines TRBV13 with TRBJ2-5; D possibly corresponds to TRBD2 (6 bases). The CDR3 covers 13 residues. Germline loops: CDR1 PRHDT, CDR2 FYEKMQ (reference sequence). CDR3 bases: TGTGCCAGCGGGGAGGAGGTGCAAGAGATCCAGTACTTC. Translated, it gives CASGEEVQEIQYF.

CDR3 protein: CASSLTVISGRTDTQYF. For the CDR3, the DNA is TGCGCCAGCAGCCTAACGGTTATCAGCGGGAGAACAGATACGCAGTATTTT. The genes are TRBV4-1 and TRBJ2-3, with 8 positions matching TRBD2. V trimming: 4 bases; J trimming: 3 bases; junction bases outside the gene matches: 12. Germline CDR1 reads MGHRA; CDR2 reads YSYEKL. The CDR3 is 17 amino acids.

V gene TRBV4-2 combines with J gene TRBJ2-1, with D possibly being TRBD2 (6 bases). V was cut by 0 bases and J by 0 bases, with 12 bases left in between. Germline CDR1 reads LGHNA; CDR2 reads YNFKEQ. The CDR3 totals 17 residues. The CDR3 DNA reads TGTGCCAGCAGCCAAGATGACGGCGGGGACTCCTACAATGAGCAGTTCTTC. It specifies CASSQDDGGDSYNEQFF.

The chain is built from TRBV5-6 and TRBJ2-5; 7 bases map to TRBD1. From germline, CDR1 is SGHDT and CDR2 YYEEEE. The length of the CDR3 is 16 residues. The trim removed 0 bases at V and 5 bases at J, leaving 10 bases unmatched. In nucleotides, the CDR3 is TGTGCCAGCAGCTTGGAAGACCAACAAGGGGGCGAGACCCAGTACTTC. Residues: CASSLEDQQGGETQYF.

This chain connects TRBV14 to TRBJ2-1; TRBD2 agrees at 10 bases. V lost 8 bases and J lost 7; bases outside the gene matches: 11. The germline CDR1 and CDR2 sequences are SGHDN and FVKESK. The CDR3 is made up of 15 amino acids. Written as DNA, the CDR3 is TGTGCCAGCTCAGGGGCTAGCGGGAGACGAAATGAGCAGTTCTTC. Protein sequence: CASSGASGRRNEQFF.

V and J are TRBV5-3 and TRBJ2-4; D is ambiguous. TRBV5-3 is labeled an ORF, and its function is uncertain. The V gene lost 0 bases and the J gene lost 0 bases, with 10 bases spanning the gap. The CDR3 length is 16 residues. CDR3 sequence: CARSLDRTLAKNIQYF. DNA for the CDR3: TGTGCCAGAAGCTTGGACAGAACTTTAGCCAAAAACATTCAGTACTTC.

The J gene is TRBJ2-1, the V gene TRBV27; TRBD2 matches 7 bases. The CDR3 is made up of 16 amino acids. Germline values: CDR1 MNHEY, CDR2 SMNVEV (reference sequence). V was pared by 5 bases and J by 1 base, with 8 bases of the junction left unmatched. The chain's CDR3 is CASSTRTRGSYNEQFF. As DNA, the CDR3 is TGTGCCAGCAGTACGAGGACTAGAGGGTCCTACAATGAGCAGTTCTTC.

The rearrangement uses TRBV10-1 and TRBJ1-1, with D unresolved. The CDR3 covers 13 residues. The germline CDR1 and CDR2 sequences are WNHNN and SYGVQD (reference sequence). V was cut by 2 bases and J by 2 bases, with 6 bases left in between. Here the CDR3 DNA reads TGCGCCAGCAGTGAGCTCGTCAACACTGAAGCTTTCTTT. Protein: CASSELVNTEAFF.

This chain uses TRBV2 with TRBJ2-1, with 13 bases matching TRBD2. The CDR3 is 15 residues long. V lost 4 bases and J lost 6; bases outside the gene matches: 3. The germline V gene encodes CDR1 SNHLY and CDR2 FYNNEI. The CDR3 here is CASSARLAGGNEQFF. The CDR3 DNA follows: TGTGCCAGCAGTGCTCGACTAGCGGGGGGCAATGAGCAGTTCTTC.

V usage is TRBV27 and J usage is TRBJ1-1; tentative D call: TRBD1 (6 bases). The germline V gene encodes CDR1 MNHEY and CDR2 SMNVEV (reference sequence). The CDR3 runs 13 residues. V was pared by 5 bases and J by 1 base, with 8 bases between. In DNA, the CDR3 is TGTGCCAGCAGTAAACAGGGGAACACTGAAGCTTTCTTT. Its protein product is CASSKQGNTEAFF.

This chain links TRBV7-9 with TRBJ2-7; the D gene is possibly TRBD2 (5 bases). CDR1 and CDR2 (germline): SEHNR, FQNEAQ (reference sequence). This CDR3 is 15 amino acids long. V was clipped by 1 base and J by 6 bases, with 16 bases between them. CDR3 DNA sequence: TGTGCCAGCAGCTTAGTCCTCGAATCTGGGAGCGAGCAGTACTTC. Residues: CASSLVLESGSEQYF.

The chain uses TRBV27 and TRBJ2-1; 7 positions agree with TRBD2. This CDR3 has 16 amino acids. CDR1 is MNHEY, CDR2 SMNVEV, per germline (reference sequence). V shed 5 bases, J shed 8 bases, and the junction held 15 bases outside the gene matches. The CDR3 region is CASSPRFGGSIYEQFF. The CDR3 DNA is TGTGCCAGCAGTCCCCGATTTGGCGGGAGTATCTATGAGCAGTTCTTC.

The rearrangement joins TRBV14 to TRBJ2-1; 10 positions match TRBD2. V lost 4 bases and J lost 2; bases outside the gene matches: 2. Germline loops: CDR1 SGHDN, CDR2 FVKESK. CDR3 length equals 15 residues. CDR3 region: CASSPLAGAYNEQFF. CDR3 nucleotide sequence: TGTGCCAGCAGCCCGCTAGCGGGGGCCTACAATGAGCAGTTCTTC.

This clone was found a few times. The J gene is TRBJ1-1, the V gene TRBV11-3; possibly TRBD1 for D (5 bases). The CDR3 length is 15 residues. Germline values: CDR1 SGHNT, CDR2 YENEEA. The V gene lost 2 bases and the J gene lost 4 bases, with 14 bases spanning the gap. CDR3 protein: CASSLFQGSSTEAFF. The CDR3 DNA follows: TGTGCCAGCAGCTTATTTCAGGGCTCGAGCACTGAAGCTTTCTTT.

The rearrangement uses TRBV30 and TRBJ2-5, with D uncertain. The CDR3 covers 11 residues. The germline V gene encodes CDR1 GTSNPN and CDR2 SVGIG (reference sequence). V was trimmed by 4 bases and J by 0 bases, leaving 3 bases between them. For the CDR3, the DNA is TGTGCCTGGAACTACCAAGAGACCCAGTACTTC. Amino acid sequence: CAWNYQETQYF.

The J gene is TRBJ1-2, the V gene TRBV29-1; D perhaps matches TRBD1 (5 bases). V was trimmed by 3 bases and J by 4 bases, leaving 12 bases between them. CDR1 is SQVTM and CDR2 is ANQGSEA in the germline V gene. There are 13 residues in the CDR3. CDR3 DNA sequence: TGCAGCGTTGAGAAGGGTCAGGGCTATGGCTACACCTTC. Protein: CSVEKGQGYGYTF.

J is TRBJ2-7 and V is TRBV4-1; weak D call: TRBD1 (5 bases). V was pared by 1 base and J by 2 bases, with 6 bases between. The CDR3 length is 13 residues. Germline assignment: CDR1 MGHRA and CDR2 YSYEKL. This chain's CDR3 is CASSQGQTYEQYF. The CDR3 bases are TGCGCCAGCAGCCAAGGACAGACCTACGAGCAGTACTTC.

CDR3 in amino acids: CASSPDRVEAFF. In DNA, the CDR3 is TGTGCCAGTAGCCCGGACAGGGTAGAAGCTTTCTTT. The chain couples TRBV19 to TRBJ1-1, with 8 positions matching TRBD1. The length of the CDR3 is 12 residues. In germline, CDR1 is LNHDA, CDR2 SQIVND (reference sequence). Germline trimming cut 6 bases from V and 8 bases from J; bases unmatched to any gene: 5.

This clone showed up just a few times. V and J are TRBV6-6 and TRBJ2-2; 8 bases agree with TRBD2. CDR1 is MNHNY and CDR2 is SVGAGI in the germline V gene (reference sequence). V trimming: 11 bases; J trimming: 0 bases; junction bases outside the gene matches: 5. The CDR3 totals 14 residues. CDR3 sequence reads: CALGRGANTGELFF. In DNA form, the CDR3 reads TGTGCCCTGGGGCGGGGGGCGAACACCGGGGAGCTGTTTTTT.

The rearrangement joins TRBV18 to TRBJ1-2; the match to TRBD1 covers 7 bases. The CDR3 totals 13 residues. CDR1 and CDR2 from the germline V gene are KGHSH and LQKENI. The V and J ends lost 3 bases and 8 bases, in that order; junction bases with no gene match: 6. CDR3 residues: CASSPRTGVGYTF. The DNA of the CDR3 is TGTGCCAGCTCACCCCGGACAGGCGTAGGCTACACCTTC.

The gene calls are TRBV19 and TRBJ2-6, with 10 positions matching TRBD1. Losses at the gene ends were 5 bases for V and 0 bases for J; bases not matched to a gene: 7. There are 18 residues in the CDR3. Germline loops: CDR1 LNHDA, CDR2 SQIVND (reference sequence). CDR3 sequence reads: CASSVDRGLVSGANVLTF. The CDR3 DNA follows: TGTGCCAGTAGTGTCGACAGGGGGCTAGTCTCTGGGGCCAACGTCCTGACTTTC.

V usage is TRBV19 and J usage is TRBJ2-5, with 13 bases matching TRBD2. The V and J ends lost 5 bases and 5 bases, in that order; junction bases with no gene match: 8. The CDR3 consists of 16 residues. Germline V lookup: CDR1 LNHDA, CDR2 SQIVND (reference sequence). CDR3 residues: CASSPLTSGGPETQYF. DNA for the CDR3: TGTGCCAGTAGTCCGTTGACTAGCGGGGGGCCGGAGACCCAGTACTTC.

This chain joins TRBV29-1 and TRBJ2-2, with TRBD2 matching over 7 bases. J lost 2 bases, V lost 0 bases, and 6 bases had no gene match. Germline lookup yields CDR1 SQVTM and CDR2 ANQGSEA. There are 16 residues in the CDR3. CDR3 bases: TGCAGCGTTGAAGATCTAGCTAGCGGAAACACCGGGGAGCTGTTTTTT. It codes for CSVEDLASGNTGELFF.